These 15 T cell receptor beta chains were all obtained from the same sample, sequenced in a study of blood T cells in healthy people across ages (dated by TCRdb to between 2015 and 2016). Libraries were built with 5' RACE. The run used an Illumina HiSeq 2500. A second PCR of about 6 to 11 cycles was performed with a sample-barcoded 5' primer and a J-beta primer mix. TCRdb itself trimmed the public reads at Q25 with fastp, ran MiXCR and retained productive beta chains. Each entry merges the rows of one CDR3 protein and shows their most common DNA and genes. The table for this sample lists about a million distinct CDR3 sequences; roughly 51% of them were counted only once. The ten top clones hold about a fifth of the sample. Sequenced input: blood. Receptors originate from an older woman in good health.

For the CDR3, the DNA is TGTGCCAGCAGTTTGGGGCGATACTCTGGGGCCAACGTCCTGACTTTC. Translated: CASSLGRYSGANVLTF. The chain uses TRBV12-3 or TRBV12-4 and TRBJ2-6, with a possible D match to TRBD1 (5 bases). Trimming pared 3 bases from V and 0 bases from J, leaving 9 bases between. The CDR3 has 16 amino acids.

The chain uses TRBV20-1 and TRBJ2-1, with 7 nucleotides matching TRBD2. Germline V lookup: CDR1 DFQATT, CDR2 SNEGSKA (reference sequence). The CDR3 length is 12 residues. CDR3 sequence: CNVQRETNEQFF. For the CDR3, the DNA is TGCAACGTTCAGCGGGAAACCAATGAGCAGTTCTTC.

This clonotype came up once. The DNA for the CDR3 is TGTGCCAGCAGTTATGGGTCTGGCCAGGAAGCTTTCTTT. The encoded protein is CASSYGSGQEAFF. The chain employs TRBV6-5 and TRBJ1-1; D gene uncertain. This CDR3 is built from 13 residues. Germline V CDR1 and CDR2: MNHEY, SVGAGI. V lost 3 bases and J 8 bases, leaving 13 bases between the germline ends.

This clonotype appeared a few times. CDR3: CATSREQGTSGANVLTF. In DNA, the CDR3 is TGTGCCACCAGCAGAGAGCAGGGGACCTCTGGGGCCAACGTCCTGACTTTC. The chain couples TRBV15 to TRBJ2-6, with D perhaps matching TRBD1 (6 bases). CDR1 and CDR2 from the germline V gene are LNHNV and YYDKDF (reference sequence). V was trimmed by 0 bases and J by 0 bases, leaving 9 bases between them. The CDR3 loop spans 17 amino acids.

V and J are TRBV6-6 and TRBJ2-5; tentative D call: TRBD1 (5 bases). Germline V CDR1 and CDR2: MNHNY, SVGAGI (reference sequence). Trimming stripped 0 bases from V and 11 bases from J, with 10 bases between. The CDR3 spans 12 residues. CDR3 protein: CASSYSVQEQYF. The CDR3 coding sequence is TGTGCCAGCAGTTACTCCGTACAGGAGCAGTACTTC.

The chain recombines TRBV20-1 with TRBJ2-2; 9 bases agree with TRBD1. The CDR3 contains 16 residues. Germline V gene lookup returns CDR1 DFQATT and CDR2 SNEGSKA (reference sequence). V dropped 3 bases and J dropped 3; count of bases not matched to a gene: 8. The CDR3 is CSASITGGRDTGELFF. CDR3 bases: TGCAGTGCTAGCATCACAGGGGGCCGGGACACCGGGGAGCTGTTTTTT.

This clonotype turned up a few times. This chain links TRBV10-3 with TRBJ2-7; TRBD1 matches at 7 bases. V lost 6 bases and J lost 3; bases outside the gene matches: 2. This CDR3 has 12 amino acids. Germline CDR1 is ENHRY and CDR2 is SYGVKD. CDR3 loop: CAISQGDYEQYF. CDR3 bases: TGTGCCATCAGCCAGGGGGACTACGAGCAGTACTTC.

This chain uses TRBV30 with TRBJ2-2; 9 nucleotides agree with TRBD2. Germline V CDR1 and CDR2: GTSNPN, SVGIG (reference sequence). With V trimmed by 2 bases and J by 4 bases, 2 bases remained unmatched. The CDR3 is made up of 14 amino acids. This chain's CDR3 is CAWSRRGGTGELFF. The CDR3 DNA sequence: TGTGCCTGGAGTAGGCGGGGGGGCACCGGGGAGCTGTTTTTT.

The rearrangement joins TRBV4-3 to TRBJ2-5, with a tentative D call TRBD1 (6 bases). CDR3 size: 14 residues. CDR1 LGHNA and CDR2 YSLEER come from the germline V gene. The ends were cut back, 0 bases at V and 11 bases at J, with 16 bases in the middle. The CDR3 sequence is CASSQETRGYEQYF. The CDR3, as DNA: TGCGCCAGCAGCCAAGAGACGAGGGGGTATGAGCAGTACTTC.

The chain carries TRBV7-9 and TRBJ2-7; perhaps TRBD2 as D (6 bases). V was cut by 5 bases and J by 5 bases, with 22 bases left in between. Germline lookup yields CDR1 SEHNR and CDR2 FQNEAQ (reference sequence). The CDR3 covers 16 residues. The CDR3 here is CASSDLAVPPGDEQYF. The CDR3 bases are TGTGCCAGCAGCGACCTTGCGGTCCCGCCGGGGGACGAGCAGTACTTC.

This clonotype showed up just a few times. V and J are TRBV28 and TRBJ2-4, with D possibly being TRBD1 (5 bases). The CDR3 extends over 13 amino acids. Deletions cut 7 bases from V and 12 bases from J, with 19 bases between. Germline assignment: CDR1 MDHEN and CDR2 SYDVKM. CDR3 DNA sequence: TGTGCCAGCACCCTCACAACAGGCTTTTCTCAGTACTTC. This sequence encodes CASTLTTGFSQYF.

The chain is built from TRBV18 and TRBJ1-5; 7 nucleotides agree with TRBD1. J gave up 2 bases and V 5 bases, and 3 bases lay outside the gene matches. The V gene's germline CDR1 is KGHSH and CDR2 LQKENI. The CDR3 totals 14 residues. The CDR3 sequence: CASSADRGNQPQHF. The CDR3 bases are TGTGCCAGCTCAGCCGACAGGGGCAATCAGCCCCAGCATTTT.

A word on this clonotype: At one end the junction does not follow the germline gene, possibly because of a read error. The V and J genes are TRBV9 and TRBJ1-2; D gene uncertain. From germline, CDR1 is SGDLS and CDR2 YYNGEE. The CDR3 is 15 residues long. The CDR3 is CAGSVQVQAEYGYTF. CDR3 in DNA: TGTGCCGGCAGCGTACAAGTCCAGGCGGAGTATGGCTACACCTTC.

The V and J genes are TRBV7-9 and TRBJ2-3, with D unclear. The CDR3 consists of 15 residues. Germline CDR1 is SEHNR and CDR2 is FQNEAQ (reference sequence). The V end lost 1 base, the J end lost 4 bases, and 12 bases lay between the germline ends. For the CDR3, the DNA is TGTGCCAGCAGCTTAGGGCCCCCTACGTCAGATACGCAGTATTTT. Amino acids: CASSLGPPTSDTQYF.

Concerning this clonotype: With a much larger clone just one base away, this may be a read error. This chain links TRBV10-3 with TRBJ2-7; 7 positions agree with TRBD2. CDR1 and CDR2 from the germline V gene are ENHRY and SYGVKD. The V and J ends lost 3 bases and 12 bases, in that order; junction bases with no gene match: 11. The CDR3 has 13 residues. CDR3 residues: CAISDGGREERYF. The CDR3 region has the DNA TGTGCCATCAGTGACGGTGGGAGGGAGGAACGGTACTTC.